This T cell receptor beta chain was identified in a study of cytomegalovirus exposure and HLA in healthy donors. The sample holds a few counts of this clone. The junction had 20 bases not matched to a gene; V was cut back by 3 bases and J by 7 bases. CDR3 length: 19 amino acids. Germline-derived CDR1 and CDR2 are SGHRS and YFSETQ. In the PCR, 60 Vbeta and 13 Jbeta primers were used. TCRdb's copy holds only in-frame clones and misses some; the assay was immunoSEQ multiplex PCR. The table includes tens of thousands of clones, approximately 71% detected once. The chain uses TRBV5-1 and TRBJ1-2; the match to TRBD1 covers 11 bases. The sequence was collected from a man over 45 in good health and CMV-seronegative. Sequenced material: PBMCs. CDR3: CASSSPRTGGEVRIGGYTF. CDR3 nucleotides: TGCGCCAGCAGCTCACCCCGGACAGGGGGCGAAGTTAGGATAGGTGGCTACACCTTC. Together with reference TRBV5-1 and TRBJ1-2, the CDR3 gives the full variable domain: KAGVTQTPRYLIKTRGQQVTLSCSPISGHRSVSWYQQTPGQGLQFLFEYFSETQRNKGNFPGRFSGRQFSNSRSEMNVSTLELGDSALYLCASSSPRTGGEVRIGGYTFGSGTRLTVV.